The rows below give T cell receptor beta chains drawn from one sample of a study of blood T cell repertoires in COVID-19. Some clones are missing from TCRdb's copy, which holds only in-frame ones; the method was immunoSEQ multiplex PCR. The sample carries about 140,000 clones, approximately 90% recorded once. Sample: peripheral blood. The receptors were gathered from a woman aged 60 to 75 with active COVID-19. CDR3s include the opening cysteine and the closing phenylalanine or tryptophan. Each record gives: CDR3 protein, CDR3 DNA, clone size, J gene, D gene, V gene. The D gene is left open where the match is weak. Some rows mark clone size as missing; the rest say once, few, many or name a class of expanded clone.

CASSPRGGATYEQYF TGTGCCAGCAGTCCCCGGGGGGGGGCTACCTACGAGCAGTACTTC - TRBJ2-7 TRBD2 TRBV28
CASSPGGASYNEQFF TGTGCCAGCAGCCCCGGAGGGGCCTCCTACAATGAGCAGTTCTTC - TRBJ2-1 - TRBV7-9
CASSTRGTFNYGYTF TGTGCCAGTAGTACCCGGGGGACCTTTAACTATGGCTACACCTTC - TRBJ1-2 - TRBV19
CASTPGTSGFSNEQFF TGTGCCAGCACCCCTGGGACTAGCGGCTTCAGCAATGAGCAGTTCTTC once TRBJ2-1 TRBD2 TRBV6-2/TRBV6-3
CASSQGEGTYYEQYF TGCGCCAGCAGCCAAGGGGAGGGTACCTACTACGAGCAGTACTTC - TRBJ2-7 TRBD2 TRBV4-1
CASSLGQGAANEQFF TGTGCCAGCTCGTTGGGACAGGGGGCTGCGAATGAGCAGTTCTTC - TRBJ2-1 TRBD1 TRBV18
CASGLVAFGGEYNEQFF TGTGCTAGTGGTTTGGTCGCTTTTGGCGGGGAATACAATGAGCAGTTCTTC - TRBJ2-1 - TRBV12-5
CASSYQRDYSYEQYF TGTGCCAGCAGTTACCAGCGGGACTACTCCTACGAGCAGTACTTC - TRBJ2-7 TRBD2 TRBV6-6
CASTLGGSLDAFF TGTGCCAGCACCCTTGGAGGCAGCTTGGATGCTTTCTTT - TRBJ1-1 - TRBV28
CASSSKRENEQYF TGCGCCAGCAGCTCCAAGCGGGAGAACGAGCAGTACTTC few TRBJ2-7 TRBD2 TRBV5-1
CASSQGLAADTQYF TGTGCCAGCAGCCAGGGACTAGCGGCAGATACGCAGTATTTT once TRBJ2-3 TRBD2 TRBV9
CATSREPRETQYF TGTGCCACCAGCAGAGAGCCGCGCGAGACCCAGTACTTC - TRBJ2-5 - TRBV15
CASSQDRTGGSGKLFF TGTGCCAGCAGCCAAGATCGGACCGGGGGGTCGGGGAAACTGTTTTTT - TRBJ1-4 - TRBV4-2
CASLLAGGLAGGPYNEQFF TGTGCCAGCCTTCTCGCAGGGGGACTAGCGGGAGGTCCCTACAATGAGCAGTTCTTC - TRBJ2-1 TRBD2 TRBV28
CASRTGQGYTGELFF TGTGCCAGTAGGACGGGACAGGGGTACACCGGGGAGCTGTTTTTT - TRBJ2-2 TRBD1 TRBV19
CASSLDRGSNQPQHF TGTGCCAGCAGCTTAGACAGGGGTAGCAATCAGCCCCAGCATTTT - TRBJ1-5 TRBD1 TRBV7-9
CAWSVLQGYEQYF TGTGCCTGGAGTGTATTACAGGGGTACGAGCAGTACTTC - TRBJ2-7 TRBD1 TRBV30
CASSIRGGPPAQFF TGTGCCAGTAGTATTCGGGGGGGGCCGCCTGCGCAGTTCTTC - TRBJ2-1 TRBD2 TRBV19
CASQTGRGNYGYTF TGTGCCAGCCAAACGGGGAGGGGGAACTATGGCTACACCTTC - TRBJ1-2 - TRBV9
CSASDRNQPQHF TGCAGTGCTAGTGACAGAAATCAGCCCCAGCATTTT few TRBJ1-5 - TRBV20-1
CASSSTPFSNTGELFF TGTGCCAGCAGTTCTACTCCTTTTTCGAACACCGGGGAGCTGTTTTTT - TRBJ2-2 - TRBV11-3
CAEGLAEGNEQFF TGTGCCGAGGGACTAGCGGAGGGGAATGAGCAGTTCTTC - TRBJ2-1 TRBD2 TRBV13
CASSGGRDTQYF TGTGCCAGCAGTGGGGGGAGAGATACGCAGTATTTT - TRBJ2-3 - TRBV28
CASSTSGVSNQPQHF TGTGCCAGCTCAACCAGCGGGGTGAGCAATCAGCCCCAGCATTTT few TRBJ1-5 - TRBV18
CASSAPGKLFF TGTGCCAGCAGCGCCCCCGGAAAACTGTTTTTT - TRBJ1-4 - TRBV2
CATSDRLASYNEQFF TGTGCCACCAGTGACCGACTAGCGTCCTACAATGAGCAGTTCTTC - TRBJ2-1 TRBD2 TRBV24-1
CASSPISTDPGGKKLFF TGTGCCAGCTCACCGATCTCGACGGATCCGGGGGGGAAAAAACTGTTTTTT - TRBJ1-4 - TRBV18
CASTSGRPTYNEQFF TGTGCCAGCACTAGCGGGAGGCCAACCTACAATGAGCAGTTCTTC - TRBJ2-1 TRBD2 TRBV27
CASRSRMGQGSYEQYF TGTGCCAGCCGAAGTAGAATGGGACAGGGATCCTACGAGCAGTACTTC - TRBJ2-7 TRBD1 TRBV5-5
CASSQTRGNTIYF TGCGCCAGCAGCCAAACCCGGGGAAACACCATATATTTT - TRBJ1-3 - TRBV4-3
CAWSGSSWADQETQYF TGTGCCTGGAGTGGCAGCAGTTGGGCAGACCAAGAGACCCAGTACTTC - TRBJ2-5 - TRBV30
CATRGQGTDTQYF TGTGCCACCAGAGGACAGGGGACAGATACGCAGTATTTT once TRBJ2-3 TRBD1 TRBV24-1
CASSVLAGGRGETQYF TGTGCCAGCAGCGTCTTAGCGGGAGGGCGGGGCGAGACCCAGTACTTC - TRBJ2-5 TRBD2 TRBV7-9
CASSLAFTPGGYLTSEKLFF TGCGCCAGCAGCTTGGCCTTCACCCCGGGGGGATACCTTACTAGTGAAAAACTGTTTTTT once TRBJ1-4 - TRBV5-1
CASRLAGGYEQYF TGTGCCAGCAGGCTAGCGGGAGGGTACGAGCAGTACTTC once TRBJ2-7 TRBD2 TRBV2
CASSLLAGAPEQFF TGTGCCAGCAGCTTACTAGCGGGAGCGCCGGAGCAGTTCTTC once TRBJ2-1 TRBD2 TRBV5-4
CASSTRHGDIQYF TGTGCCAGTAGTACCCGACACGGGGACATTCAGTACTTC few TRBJ2-4 - TRBV19
CATQGRAGGTQYF TGTGCCACCCAAGGACGGGCGGGGGGGACCCAGTACTTC - TRBJ2-5 TRBD2 TRBV5-4
CASSQGLLLAGNEQFF TGCGCCAGCAGCCAAGGCCTATTGCTAGCGGGAAATGAGCAGTTCTTC - TRBJ2-1 TRBD2 TRBV4-3
CASSPRRVTGSRQETQYF TGTGCCAGCAGTCCAAGGAGGGTGACCGGGAGTCGGCAAGAGACCCAGTACTTC once TRBJ2-5 - TRBV4-2
CASSQGTLSSYEQYF TGTGCCAGCTCACAAGGGACACTCAGCTCCTACGAGCAGTACTTC - TRBJ2-7 - TRBV18
CASSGTSGRAGGETQYF TGTGCCAGCAGTGGGACTAGCGGGAGGGCAGGAGGAGAGACCCAGTACTTC - TRBJ2-5 TRBD2 TRBV27
CASSLTRTKQETQYF TGTGCCAGCAGTTTAACCCGGACAAAACAAGAGACCCAGTACTTC - TRBJ2-5 - TRBV27
CASSPGQLNTGELFF TGTGCCAGCAGCCCGGGACAGCTGAACACCGGGGAGCTGTTTTTT - TRBJ2-2 TRBD1 TRBV3-1/TRBV3-2
CASSPGQARPPYEQYF TGTGCCAGCAGCCCTGGGCAGGCCCGACCTCCCTACGAGCAGTACTTC - TRBJ2-7 - TRBV11-2
CASSSRGYGANVLTF TGTGCCAGCAGCTCCAGGGGTTATGGGGCCAACGTCCTGACTTTC - TRBJ2-6 - TRBV7-8
CASSYSRTTGELFF TGTGCCAGCAGTTACTCACGGACTACCGGGGAGCTGTTTTTT - TRBJ2-2 - TRBV6-2/TRBV6-3
CASSQQRRLLHEDTQYF TGCGCCAGCAGCCAACAACGGCGGCTTCTCCACGAGGATACGCAGTATTTT - TRBJ2-3 - TRBV4-3
CASSFDYRYEQYF TGTGCCAGCAGCTTTGACTATCGATACGAGCAGTACTTC - TRBJ2-7 - TRBV7-2
CASQGLAGSYEQYF TGTGCCAGTCAGGGACTAGCGGGTTCCTACGAGCAGTACTTC - TRBJ2-7 TRBD2 TRBV2
CATSDLLTGAGAKNIQYF TGTGCCACCAGTGATCTTTTGACTGGGGCGGGGGCCAAAAACATTCAGTACTTC - TRBJ2-4 - TRBV24-1
CASSLGGGKEKLFF TGTGCCAGCAGCTTGGGGGGGGGAAAAGAAAAACTGTTTTTT - TRBJ1-4 - TRBV28
CASSLAATTVNTEAFF TGTGCCAGCAGTCTCGCAGCTACGACAGTGAACACTGAAGCTTTCTTT - TRBJ1-1 - TRBV28
CASRPRLDKETQYF TGTGCCAGCAGGCCCCGACTGGATAAAGAGACCCAGTACTTC - TRBJ2-5 - TRBV14
CASIQLAGEYEQYF TGTGCCAGCATCCAACTAGCGGGAGAATACGAGCAGTACTTC - TRBJ2-7 TRBD2 TRBV5-6
CASSDSGSGRGNIQYF TGTGCCAGCAGTGATTCCGGAAGCGGGAGGGGAAACATTCAGTACTTC - TRBJ2-4 TRBD2 TRBV2
CASSRDRGRDEQFF TGTGCCAGCAGCCGGGACAGGGGGCGCGATGAGCAGTTCTTC - TRBJ2-1 TRBD1 TRBV28
CASSLTPGTNTGELFF TGTGCCAGCAGCTTGACCCCGGGAACAAACACCGGGGAGCTGTTTTTT - TRBJ2-2 - TRBV5-6
CASSFRREQFF TGTGCCAGCAGTTTTAGGCGGGAGCAGTTCTTC - TRBJ2-1 - TRBV12-3/TRBV12-4